This is a list of T cell receptor beta chains from one sample in a study of Ad26.COV2.S vaccination and SARS-CoV-2 variants. Profiling relied on immunoSEQ multiplex PCR, and the TCRdb table lists in-frame clones only, not all of them. This sample carries 350,000 to 500,000 clones, roughly 91% of them seen once, and the ten largest clones take roughly 4.3%. The source material was peripheral blood, sampled in a trial of Ad26.COV2.S vaccine versus placebo. The receptors come from a person between 18 and 65 years old who received the Ad26.COV2.S COVID-19 vaccine or a placebo. The CDR3 runs from the conserved cysteine through the conserved F or W. A D gene is named only where the DNA matches it firmly. Size is stated for part of the rows, as once, few or many counts, or as a class when the clone is expanded.

j_call d_call clone_size v_call cdr3_length cdr3_aa
TRBJ2-3 TRBD2 NA TRBV28 20 CASTLTMAATGTSGFDTQYF
TRBJ2-5 TRBD1 NA TRBV28 15 CARDRGKLYQETQYF
TRBJ1-6 NA NA TRBV7-9 13 CASSLEGDRPLHF
TRBJ2-2 TRBD2 NA TRBV13 16 CASSWLAGGYTGELFF
TRBJ2-1 NA NA TRBV5-4 17 CASSPNGGFGSYNEQFF
TRBJ2-7 TRBD1 NA TRBV10-2 11 CASWDSYEQYF
TRBJ1-2 NA NA TRBV7-2 13 CASSGSPGSGYTF
TRBJ2-1 TRBD2 NA TRBV27 18 CASSLGTSGSLSYNEQFF
TRBJ2-7 NA NA TRBV2 15 CASSEGGTGSYEQYF
TRBJ1-1 NA NA TRBV19 16 CASSLLGGGHGTEAFF
TRBJ1-5 TRBD1 once TRBV28 12 CASITGDQPQHF
TRBJ2-7 NA once TRBV10-3 14 CAIRAPHITYEQYF
TRBJ1-3 NA NA TRBV5-5 16 CASRNWPGDSGNTIYF
TRBJ2-1 TRBD2 NA TRBV2 14 CASSGLAGNNEQFF
TRBJ2-7 TRBD1 NA TRBV25-1 13 CASSGTGGYEQYF
TRBJ2-5 NA once TRBV18 15 CASSPSNTLKETQYF
TRBJ2-1 TRBD1 once TRBV10-3 13 CAITRDSDNEQFF
TRBJ2-5 NA NA TRBV2 13 CASSVLGKETQYF
TRBJ1-2 TRBD1 NA TRBV7-2 14 CASSLLGQGYGYTF
TRBJ2-3 NA NA TRBV7-8 13 CASSSASPDTQYF
TRBJ2-7 TRBD2 NA TRBV27 14 CASSKLAGGHEQYF
TRBJ1-1 NA NA TRBV29-1 14 CSVDLSGLGTEAFF
TRBJ2-5 NA NA TRBV21-1 17 CASSKEIGLADQETQYF